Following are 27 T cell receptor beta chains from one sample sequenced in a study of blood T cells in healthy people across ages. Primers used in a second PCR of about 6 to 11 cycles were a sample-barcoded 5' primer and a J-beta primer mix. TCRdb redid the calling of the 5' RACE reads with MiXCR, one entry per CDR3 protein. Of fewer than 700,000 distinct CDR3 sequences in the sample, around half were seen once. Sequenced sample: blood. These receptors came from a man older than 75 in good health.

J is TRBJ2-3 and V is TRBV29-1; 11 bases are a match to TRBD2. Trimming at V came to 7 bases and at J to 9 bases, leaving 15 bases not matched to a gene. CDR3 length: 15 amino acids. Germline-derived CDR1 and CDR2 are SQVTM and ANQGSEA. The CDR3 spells CSGQTSGATLGTQYF. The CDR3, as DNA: TGCAGCGGCCAGACTAGCGGGGCCACATTGGGGACGCAGTATTTT.

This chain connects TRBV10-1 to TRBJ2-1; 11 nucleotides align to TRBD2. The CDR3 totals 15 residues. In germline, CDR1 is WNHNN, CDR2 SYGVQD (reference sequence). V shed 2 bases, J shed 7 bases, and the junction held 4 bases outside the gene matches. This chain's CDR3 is CASSEGSGGANEQFF. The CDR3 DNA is TGCGCCAGCAGTGAGGGTAGCGGGGGGGCTAATGAGCAGTTCTTC.

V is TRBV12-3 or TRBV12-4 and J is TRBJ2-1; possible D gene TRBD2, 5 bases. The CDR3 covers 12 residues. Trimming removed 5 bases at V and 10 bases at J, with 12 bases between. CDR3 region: CASSPHTGEQFF. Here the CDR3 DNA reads TGTGCCAGCAGTCCCCATACGGGGGAGCAGTTCTTC.

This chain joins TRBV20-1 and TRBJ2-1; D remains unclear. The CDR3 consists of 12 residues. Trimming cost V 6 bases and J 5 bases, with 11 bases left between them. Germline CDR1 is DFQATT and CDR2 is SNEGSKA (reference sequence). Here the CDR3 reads CSALDGDNEQFF. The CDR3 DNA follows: TGCAGTGCACTCGACGGAGACAATGAGCAGTTCTTC.

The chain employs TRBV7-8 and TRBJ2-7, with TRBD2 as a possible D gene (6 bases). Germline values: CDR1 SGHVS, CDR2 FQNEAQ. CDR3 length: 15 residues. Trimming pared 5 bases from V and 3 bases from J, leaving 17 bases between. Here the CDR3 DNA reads TGTGCCAGCAGCCCGATGGGAGGCGGGGACTACGAGCAGTACTTC. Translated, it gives CASSPMGGGDYEQYF. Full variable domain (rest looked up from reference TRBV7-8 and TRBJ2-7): GAGVSQSPRYKVAKRGQDVALRCDPISGHVSLFWYQQALGQGPEFLTYFQNEAQLDKSGLPSDRFFAERPEGSVSTLKIQRTQQEDSAVYLCASSPMGGGDYEQYFGPGTRLTVT.

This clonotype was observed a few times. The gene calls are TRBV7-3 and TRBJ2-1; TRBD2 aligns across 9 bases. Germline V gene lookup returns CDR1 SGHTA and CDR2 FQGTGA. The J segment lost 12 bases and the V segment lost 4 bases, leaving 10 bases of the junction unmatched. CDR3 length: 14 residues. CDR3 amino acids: CASSSLGGRVGQFF. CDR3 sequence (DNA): TGTGCCAGCAGCTCCCTCGGCGGGAGGGTAGGGCAGTTCTTC.

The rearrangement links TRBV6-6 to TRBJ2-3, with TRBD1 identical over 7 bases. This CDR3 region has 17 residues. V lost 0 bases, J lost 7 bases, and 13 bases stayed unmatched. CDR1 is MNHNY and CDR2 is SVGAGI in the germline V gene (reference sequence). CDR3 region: CASSYSSGQGVGNTQYF. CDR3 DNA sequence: TGTGCCAGCAGTTACTCGAGCGGCCAGGGGGTTGGGAATACGCAGTATTTT.

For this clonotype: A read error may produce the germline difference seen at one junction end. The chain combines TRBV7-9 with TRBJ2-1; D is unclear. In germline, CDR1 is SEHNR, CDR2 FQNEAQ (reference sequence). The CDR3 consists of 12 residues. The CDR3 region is CTSSLSPNEQFF. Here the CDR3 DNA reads TGTACCAGCAGCTTAAGTCCCAATGAGCAGTTCTTC.

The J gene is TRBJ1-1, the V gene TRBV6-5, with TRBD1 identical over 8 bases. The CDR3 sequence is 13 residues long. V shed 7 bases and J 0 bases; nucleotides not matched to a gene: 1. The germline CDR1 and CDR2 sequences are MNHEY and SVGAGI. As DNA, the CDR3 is TGTGCCAGCACAGGGGGCATGAACACTGAAGCTTTCTTT. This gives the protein CASTGGMNTEAFF.

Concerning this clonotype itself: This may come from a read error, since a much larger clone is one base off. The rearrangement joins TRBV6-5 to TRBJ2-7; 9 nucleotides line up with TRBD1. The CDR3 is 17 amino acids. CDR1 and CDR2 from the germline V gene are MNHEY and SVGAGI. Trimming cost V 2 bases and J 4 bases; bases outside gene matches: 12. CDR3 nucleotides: TGTGCCAGCAGTTACCATTCCACCGGGACAGGGTTTTACGAGCAGTACTTC. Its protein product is CASSYHSTGTGFYEQYF.

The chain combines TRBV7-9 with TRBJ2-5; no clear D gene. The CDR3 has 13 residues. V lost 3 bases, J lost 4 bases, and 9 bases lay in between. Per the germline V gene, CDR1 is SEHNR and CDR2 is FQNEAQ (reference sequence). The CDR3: CASSFGIVETQYF. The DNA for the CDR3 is TGTGCCAGCAGCTTCGGCATTGTAGAGACCCAGTACTTC.

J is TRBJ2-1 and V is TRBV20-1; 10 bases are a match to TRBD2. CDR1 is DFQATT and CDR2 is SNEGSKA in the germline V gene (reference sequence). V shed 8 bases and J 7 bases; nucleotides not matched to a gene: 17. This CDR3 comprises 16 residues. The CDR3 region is CSPNPRTSGSVNEQFF. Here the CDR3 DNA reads TGCAGTCCTAACCCGAGGACTAGCGGTTCCGTTAATGAGCAGTTCTTC.

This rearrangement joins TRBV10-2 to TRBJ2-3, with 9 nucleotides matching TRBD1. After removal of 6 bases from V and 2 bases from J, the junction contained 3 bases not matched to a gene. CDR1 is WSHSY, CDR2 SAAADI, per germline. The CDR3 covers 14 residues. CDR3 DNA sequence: TGCGCCAGCAGGGGGGACAGGGACACAGATACGCAGTATTTT. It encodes CASRGDRDTDTQYF.

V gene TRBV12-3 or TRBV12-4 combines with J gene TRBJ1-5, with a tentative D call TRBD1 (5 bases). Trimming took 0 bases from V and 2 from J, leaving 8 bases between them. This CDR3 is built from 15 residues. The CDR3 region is CASSLAQGGNQPQHF. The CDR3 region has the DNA TGTGCCAGCAGTTTAGCGCAGGGAGGCAATCAGCCCCAGCATTTT.

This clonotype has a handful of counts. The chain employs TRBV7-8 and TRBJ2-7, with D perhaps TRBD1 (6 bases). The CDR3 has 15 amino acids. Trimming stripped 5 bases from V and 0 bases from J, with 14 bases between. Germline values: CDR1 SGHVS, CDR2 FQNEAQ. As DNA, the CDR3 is TGTGCCAGCAGCCCTCGACAGGATCGCTCCTACGAGCAGTACTTC. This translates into CASSPRQDRSYEQYF. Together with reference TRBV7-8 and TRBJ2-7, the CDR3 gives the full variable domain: GAGVSQSPRYKVAKRGQDVALRCDPISGHVSLFWYQQALGQGPEFLTYFQNEAQLDKSGLPSDRFFAERPEGSVSTLKIQRTQQEDSAVYLCASSPRQDRSYEQYFGPGTRLTVT.

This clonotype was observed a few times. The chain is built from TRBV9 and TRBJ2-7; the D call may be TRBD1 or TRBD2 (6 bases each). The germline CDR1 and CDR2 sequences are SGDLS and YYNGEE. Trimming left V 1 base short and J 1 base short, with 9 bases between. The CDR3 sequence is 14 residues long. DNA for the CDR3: TGTGCCAGCAGCGTACGGGGGCAGTCCTACGAGCAGTACTTC. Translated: CASSVRGQSYEQYF.

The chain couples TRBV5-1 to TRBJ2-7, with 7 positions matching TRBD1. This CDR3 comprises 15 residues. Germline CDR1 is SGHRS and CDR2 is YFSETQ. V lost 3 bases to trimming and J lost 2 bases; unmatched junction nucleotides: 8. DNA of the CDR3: TGCGCCAGCAGCTCCAACAGGGGCGCAACCTACGAGCAGTACTTC. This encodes CASSSNRGATYEQYF.

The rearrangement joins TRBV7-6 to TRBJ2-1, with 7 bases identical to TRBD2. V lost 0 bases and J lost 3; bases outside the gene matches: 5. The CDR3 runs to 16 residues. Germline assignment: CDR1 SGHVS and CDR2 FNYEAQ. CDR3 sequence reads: CASSLAASGFYNEQFF. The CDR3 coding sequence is TGTGCCAGCAGCTTAGCGGCTAGCGGCTTCTACAATGAGCAGTTCTTC.

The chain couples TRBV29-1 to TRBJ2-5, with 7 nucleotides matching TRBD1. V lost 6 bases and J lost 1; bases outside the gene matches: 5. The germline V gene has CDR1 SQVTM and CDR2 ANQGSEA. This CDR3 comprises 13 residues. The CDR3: CSVDREGQETQYF. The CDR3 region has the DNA TGCAGCGTCGACAGGGAAGGCCAAGAGACCCAGTACTTC.

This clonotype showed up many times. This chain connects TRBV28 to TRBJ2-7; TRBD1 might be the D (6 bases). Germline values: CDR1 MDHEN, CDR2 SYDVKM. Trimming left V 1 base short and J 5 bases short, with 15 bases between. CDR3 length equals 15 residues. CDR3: CASSLSPDSSHEQYF. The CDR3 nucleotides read TGTGCCAGCAGTTTATCCCCGGACAGCTCACACGAGCAGTACTTC.

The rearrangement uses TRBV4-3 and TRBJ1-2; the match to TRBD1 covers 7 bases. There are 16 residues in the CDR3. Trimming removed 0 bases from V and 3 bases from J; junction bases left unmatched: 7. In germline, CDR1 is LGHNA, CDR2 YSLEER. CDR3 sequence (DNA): TGCGCCAGCAGCCAAGAAGTATCCAGGGGGGACTATGGCTACACCTTC. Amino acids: CASSQEVSRGDYGYTF.

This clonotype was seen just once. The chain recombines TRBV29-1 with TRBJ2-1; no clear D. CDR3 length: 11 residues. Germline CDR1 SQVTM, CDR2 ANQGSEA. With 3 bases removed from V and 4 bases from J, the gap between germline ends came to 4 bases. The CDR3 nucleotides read TGCAGCGTTGACATGTACAATGAGCAGTTCTTC. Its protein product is CSVDMYNEQFF.

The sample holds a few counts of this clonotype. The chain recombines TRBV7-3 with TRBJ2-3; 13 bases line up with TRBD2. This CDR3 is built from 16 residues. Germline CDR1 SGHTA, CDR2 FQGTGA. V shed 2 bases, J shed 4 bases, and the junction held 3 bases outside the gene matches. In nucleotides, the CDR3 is TGTGCCAGCAGCTTATCACTAGCGGGAGGGCCAGATACGCAGTATTTT. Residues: CASSLSLAGGPDTQYF.

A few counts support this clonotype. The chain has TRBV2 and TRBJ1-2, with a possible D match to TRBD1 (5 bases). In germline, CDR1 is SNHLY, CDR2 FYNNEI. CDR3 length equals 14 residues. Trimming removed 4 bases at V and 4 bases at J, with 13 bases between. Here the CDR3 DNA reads TGTGCCAGCAGTGGTGCGGGACGGTTCTATGGCTACACCTTC. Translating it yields CASSGAGRFYGYTF.

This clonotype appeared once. CDR3 DNA: TGCAGTGCTAGGGGCCTCCCCTACAATGAGCAGTTCTTC. Residues: CSARGLPYNEQFF. V is TRBV20-1 and J is TRBJ2-1, with unresolved D. Germline V lookup: CDR1 DFQATT, CDR2 SNEGSKA (reference sequence). The CDR3 covers 13 residues. The V gene lost 3 bases and the J gene lost 2 bases, with 8 bases spanning the gap.

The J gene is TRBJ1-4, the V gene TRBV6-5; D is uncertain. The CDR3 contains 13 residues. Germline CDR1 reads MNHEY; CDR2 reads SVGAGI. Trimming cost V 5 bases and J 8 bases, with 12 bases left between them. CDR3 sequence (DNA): TGTGCCAGCAGTCCCGATTTGGGGGAAAAACTGTTTTTT. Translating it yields CASSPDLGEKLFF.

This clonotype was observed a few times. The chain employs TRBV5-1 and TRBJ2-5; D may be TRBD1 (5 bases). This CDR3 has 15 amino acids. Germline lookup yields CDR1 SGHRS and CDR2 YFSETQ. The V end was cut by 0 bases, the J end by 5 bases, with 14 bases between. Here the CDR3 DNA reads TGCGCCAGCAGCTTGGGTGGACAACTCGGCGAGACCCAGTACTTC. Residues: CASSLGGQLGETQYF.